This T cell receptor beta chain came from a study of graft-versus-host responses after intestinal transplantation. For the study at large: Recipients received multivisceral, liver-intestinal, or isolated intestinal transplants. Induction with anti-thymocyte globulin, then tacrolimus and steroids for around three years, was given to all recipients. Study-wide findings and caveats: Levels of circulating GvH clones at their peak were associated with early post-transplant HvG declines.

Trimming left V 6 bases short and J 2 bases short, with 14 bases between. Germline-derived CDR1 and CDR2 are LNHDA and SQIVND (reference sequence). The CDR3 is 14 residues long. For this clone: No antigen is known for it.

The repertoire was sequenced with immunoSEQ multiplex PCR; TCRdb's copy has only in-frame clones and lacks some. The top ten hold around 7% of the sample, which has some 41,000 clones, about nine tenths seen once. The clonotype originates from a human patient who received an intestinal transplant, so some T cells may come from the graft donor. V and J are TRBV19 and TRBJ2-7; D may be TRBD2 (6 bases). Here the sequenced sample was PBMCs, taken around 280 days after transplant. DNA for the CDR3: TGTGCCAGTAGCACATTTGGAGGGGCCTACGAGCAGTACTTC. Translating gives CASSTFGGAYEQYF.